These 3 T cell receptor beta chains were all obtained from the same sample, sequenced in a study of cytomegalovirus exposure and HLA in healthy donors. Sequenced by immunoSEQ multiplex PCR; TCRdb stores in-frame clones only, minus some. The table shows about 250,000 clones, with 87% occurring only once. The specimen was PBMCs. These receptor sequences come from a young man in good health and CMV-seronegative.

This chain connects TRBV4-3 to TRBJ1-6, with unresolved D. Germline assignment: CDR1 LGHNA and CDR2 YSLEER. CDR3 length: 14 residues. V lost 0 bases to trimming and J lost 10 bases, with 10 bases between them. CDR3 amino acids: CASSQEFSYSPLHF. The CDR3 nucleotides are TGCGCCAGCAGCCAAGAGTTTAGTTACTCACCCCTCCACTTT.

In its sample, this clone was seen once. Here the CDR3 reads CASSPRSRGYTF. In DNA form, the CDR3 reads TGTGCCAGTAGCCCTAGGTCTCGCGGCTACACCTTC. The rearrangement joins TRBV19 to TRBJ1-2; no definite D call. CDR1 and CDR2 from the germline V gene are LNHDA and SQIVND (reference sequence). The CDR3 extends over 12 amino acids. The V gene lost 6 bases and the J gene lost 8 bases, with 13 bases spanning the gap.

The V and J genes are TRBV9 and TRBJ2-7; tentatively, D is TRBD1 (6 bases). The CDR3 contains 13 residues. Germline CDR1 SGDLS, CDR2 YYNGEE. Between the trimmed V and J ends, which lost 2 bases and 4 bases, there was a span of 10 bases. The CDR3 sequence is CASSVDSKYEQYF. CDR3 coding DNA: TGTGCCAGCAGCGTGGACAGTAAATACGAGCAGTACTTC.